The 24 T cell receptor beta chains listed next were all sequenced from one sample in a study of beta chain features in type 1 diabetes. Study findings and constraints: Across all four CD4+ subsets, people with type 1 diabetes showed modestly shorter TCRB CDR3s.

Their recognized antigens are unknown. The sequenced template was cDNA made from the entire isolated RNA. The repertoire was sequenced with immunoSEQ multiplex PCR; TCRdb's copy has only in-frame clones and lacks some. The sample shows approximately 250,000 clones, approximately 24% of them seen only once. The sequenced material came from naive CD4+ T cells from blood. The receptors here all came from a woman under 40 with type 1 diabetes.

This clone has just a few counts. CDR3 in amino acids: CASSESRGRGGYTF. The CDR3, as DNA: TGTGCCAGCAGTGAATCCAGGGGTCGGGGTGGCTACACCTTC. This chain uses TRBV25-1 with TRBJ1-2, with a tentative D call TRBD1 (6 bases). CDR3 length: 14 amino acids. The germline V gene has CDR1 MGHDK and CDR2 SYGVNS. With 1 base removed from V and 7 bases from J, the gap between germline ends came to 13 bases.

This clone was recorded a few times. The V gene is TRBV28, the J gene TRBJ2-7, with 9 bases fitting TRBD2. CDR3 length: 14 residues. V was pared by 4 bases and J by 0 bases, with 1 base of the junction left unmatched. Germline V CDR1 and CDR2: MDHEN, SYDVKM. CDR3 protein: CASSYSGSSYEQYF. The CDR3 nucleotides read TGTGCCAGCAGTTATAGCGGGAGCTCCTACGAGCAGTACTTC. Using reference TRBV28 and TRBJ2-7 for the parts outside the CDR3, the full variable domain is DVKVTQSSRYLVKRTGEKVFLECVQDMDHENMFWYRQDPGLGLRLIYFSYDVKMKEKGDIPEGYSVSREKKERFSLILESASTNQTSMYLCASSYSGSSYEQYFGPGTRLTVT.

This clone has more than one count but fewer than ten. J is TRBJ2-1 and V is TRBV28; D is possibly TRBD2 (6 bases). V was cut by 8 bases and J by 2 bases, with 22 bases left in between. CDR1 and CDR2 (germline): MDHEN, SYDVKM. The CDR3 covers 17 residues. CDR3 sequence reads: CASHPEGSGSPYNEQFF. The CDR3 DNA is TGTGCCAGCCACCCGGAGGGGTCGGGGAGTCCCTACAATGAGCAGTTCTTC.

CDR3 sequence reads: CASSPRRGIEQFF. DNA of the CDR3: TGTGCCAGCAGCCCGAGACGGGGGATTGAGCAGTTCTTC. The rearrangement uses TRBV9 and TRBJ2-1; D perhaps matches TRBD2 (6 bases). This CDR3 is 13 amino acids long. V lost 4 bases and J 9 bases, leaving 14 bases between the germline ends. The germline CDR1 and CDR2 sequences are SGDLS and YYNGEE.

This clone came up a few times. The CDR3 sequence: CSGRAGSPLSNTEAFF. The CDR3 DNA follows: TGCAGCGGAAGAGCGGGCAGCCCTCTCTCGAACACTGAAGCTTTCTTT. This chain uses TRBV29-1 with TRBJ1-1; D remains ambiguous. Trimming took 7 bases from V and 1 from J, leaving 22 bases between them. This CDR3 comprises 16 residues. CDR1 is SQVTM, CDR2 ANQGSEA, per germline.

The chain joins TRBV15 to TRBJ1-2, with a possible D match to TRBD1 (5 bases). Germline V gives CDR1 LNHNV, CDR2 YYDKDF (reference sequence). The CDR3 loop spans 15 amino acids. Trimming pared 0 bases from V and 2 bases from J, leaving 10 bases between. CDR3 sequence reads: CATSRDRGLNYGYTF. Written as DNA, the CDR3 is TGTGCCACCAGCAGAGATCGGGGGTTGAACTATGGCTACACCTTC.

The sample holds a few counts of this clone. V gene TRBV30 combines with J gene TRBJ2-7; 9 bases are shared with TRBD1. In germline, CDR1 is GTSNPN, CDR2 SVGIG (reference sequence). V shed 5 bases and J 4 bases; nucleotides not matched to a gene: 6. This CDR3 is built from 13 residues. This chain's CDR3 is CAWARDRVYEQYF. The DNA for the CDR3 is TGTGCCTGGGCCCGGGACAGGGTTTACGAGCAGTACTTC.

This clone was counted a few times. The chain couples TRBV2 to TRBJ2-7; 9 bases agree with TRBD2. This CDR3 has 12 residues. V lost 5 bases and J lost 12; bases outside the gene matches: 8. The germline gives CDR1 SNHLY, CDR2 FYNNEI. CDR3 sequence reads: CASSRAGGQRYF. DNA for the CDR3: TGTGCCAGCAGTCGAGCGGGAGGCCAACGGTACTTC. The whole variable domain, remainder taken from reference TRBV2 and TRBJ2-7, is EPEVTQTPSHQVTQMGQEVILRCVPISNHLYFYWYRQILGQKVEFLVSFYNNEISEKSEIFDDQFSVERPDGSNFTLKIRSTKLEDSAMYFCASSRAGGQRYFGPGTRLTVT.

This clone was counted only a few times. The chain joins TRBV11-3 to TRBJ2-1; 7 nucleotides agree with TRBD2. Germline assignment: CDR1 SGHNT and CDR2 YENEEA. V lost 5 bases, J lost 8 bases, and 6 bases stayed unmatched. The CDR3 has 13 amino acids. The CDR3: CASSARLAHEQFF. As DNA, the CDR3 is TGTGCCAGCAGCGCCCGACTAGCCCATGAGCAGTTCTTC.

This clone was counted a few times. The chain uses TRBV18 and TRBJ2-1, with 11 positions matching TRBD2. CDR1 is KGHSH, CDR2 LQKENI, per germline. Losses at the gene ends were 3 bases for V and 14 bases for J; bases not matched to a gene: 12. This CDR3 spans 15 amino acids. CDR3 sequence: CASSPTSGTPRRKFF. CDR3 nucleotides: TGTGCCAGCTCACCGACTAGCGGGACCCCTCGACGGAAGTTCTTC.

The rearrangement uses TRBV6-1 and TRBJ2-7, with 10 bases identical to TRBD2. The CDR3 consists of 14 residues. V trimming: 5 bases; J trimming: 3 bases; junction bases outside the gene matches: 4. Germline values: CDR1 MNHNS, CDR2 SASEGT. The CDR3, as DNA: TGTGCCAGCAGTCTAACTAGCGGGAACTACGAGCAGTACTTC. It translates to CASSLTSGNYEQYF.

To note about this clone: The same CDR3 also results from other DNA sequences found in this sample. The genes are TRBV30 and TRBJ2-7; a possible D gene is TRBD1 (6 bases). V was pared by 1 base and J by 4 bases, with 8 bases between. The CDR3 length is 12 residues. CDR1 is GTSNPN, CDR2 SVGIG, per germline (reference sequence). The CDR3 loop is CAWSEQGYEQYF. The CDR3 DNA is TGTGCCTGGAGTGAACAGGGTTACGAGCAGTACTTC.

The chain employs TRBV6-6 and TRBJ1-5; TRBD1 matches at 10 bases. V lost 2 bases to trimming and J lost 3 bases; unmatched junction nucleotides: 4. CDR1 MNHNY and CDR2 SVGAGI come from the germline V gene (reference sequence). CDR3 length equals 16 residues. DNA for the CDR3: TGTGCCAGCAGTTACGGGGACAGGGGCGTCAATCAGCCCCAGCATTTT. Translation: CASSYGDRGVNQPQHF.

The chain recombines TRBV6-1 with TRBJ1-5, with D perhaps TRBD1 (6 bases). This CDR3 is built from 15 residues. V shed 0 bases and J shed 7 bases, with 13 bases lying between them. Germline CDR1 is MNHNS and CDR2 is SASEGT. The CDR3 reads CASSEALGGGQPQHF. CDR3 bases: TGTGCCAGCAGTGAAGCGTTAGGGGGTGGACAGCCCCAGCATTTT.

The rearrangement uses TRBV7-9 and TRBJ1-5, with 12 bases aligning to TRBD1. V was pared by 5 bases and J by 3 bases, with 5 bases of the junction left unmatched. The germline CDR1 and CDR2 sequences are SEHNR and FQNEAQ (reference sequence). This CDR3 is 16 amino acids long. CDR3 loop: CASSAGTGGLNQPQHF. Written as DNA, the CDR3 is TGTGCCAGCAGCGCCGGGACAGGGGGCCTCAATCAGCCCCAGCATTTT.

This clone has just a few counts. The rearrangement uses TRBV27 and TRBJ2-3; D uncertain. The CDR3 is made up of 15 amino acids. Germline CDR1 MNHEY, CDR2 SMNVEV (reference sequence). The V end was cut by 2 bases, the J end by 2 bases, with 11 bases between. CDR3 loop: CASSLPGYHTDTQYF. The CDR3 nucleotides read TGTGCCAGCAGTTTACCCGGGTACCACACAGATACGCAGTATTTT.

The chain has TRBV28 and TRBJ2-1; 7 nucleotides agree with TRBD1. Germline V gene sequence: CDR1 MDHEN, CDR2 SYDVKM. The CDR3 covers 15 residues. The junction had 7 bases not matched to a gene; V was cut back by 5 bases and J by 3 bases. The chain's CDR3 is CASSPPGQNYNEQFF. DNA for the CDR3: TGTGCCAGCAGTCCGCCGGGACAGAACTACAATGAGCAGTTCTTC.

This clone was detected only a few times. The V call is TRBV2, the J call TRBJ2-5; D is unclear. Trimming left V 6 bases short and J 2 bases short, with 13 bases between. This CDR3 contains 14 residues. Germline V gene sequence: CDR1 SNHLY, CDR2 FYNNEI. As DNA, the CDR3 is TGTGCCAGCAGACCAACAGAGATACAAGAGACCCAGTACTTC. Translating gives CASRPTEIQETQYF.

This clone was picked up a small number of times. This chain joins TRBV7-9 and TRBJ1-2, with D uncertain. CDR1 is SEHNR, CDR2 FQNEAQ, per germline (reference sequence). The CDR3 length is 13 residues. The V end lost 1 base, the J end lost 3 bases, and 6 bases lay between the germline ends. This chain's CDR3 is CASSLVPDYGYTF. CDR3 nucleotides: TGTGCCAGCAGCTTAGTACCAGACTATGGCTACACCTTC. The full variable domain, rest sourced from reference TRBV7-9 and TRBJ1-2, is DTGVSQNPRHKITKRGQNVTFRCDPISEHNRLYWYRQTLGQGPEFLTYFQNEAQLEKSRLLSDRFSAERPKGSFSTLEIQRTEQGDSAMYLCASSLVPDYGYTFGSGTRLTVV.

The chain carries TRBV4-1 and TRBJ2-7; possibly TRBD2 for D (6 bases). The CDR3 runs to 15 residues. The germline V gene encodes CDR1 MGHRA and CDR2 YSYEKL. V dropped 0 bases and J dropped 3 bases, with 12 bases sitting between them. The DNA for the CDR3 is TGCGCCAGCAGCCAAGATCAAGGAGCGGGCTACGAGCAGTACTTC. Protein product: CASSQDQGAGYEQYF.

CDR3 DNA sequence: TGTGCCAGCAGCCTGTATAAAAACACTGAAGCTTTCTTT. It yields the protein CASSLYKNTEAFF. The chain couples TRBV7-3 to TRBJ1-1; D not resolved. This CDR3 region has 13 residues. Trimming left V 5 bases short and J 2 bases short, with 9 bases between. Germline values: CDR1 SGHTA, CDR2 FQGTGA.

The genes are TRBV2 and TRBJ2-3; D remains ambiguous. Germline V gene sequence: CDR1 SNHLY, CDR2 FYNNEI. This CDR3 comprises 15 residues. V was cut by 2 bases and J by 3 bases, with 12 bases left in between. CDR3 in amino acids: CASSEYARSTDTQYF. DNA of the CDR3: TGTGCCAGCAGTGAATACGCCAGGTCTACAGATACGCAGTATTTT. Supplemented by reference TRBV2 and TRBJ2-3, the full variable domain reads EPEVTQTPSHQVTQMGQEVILRCVPISNHLYFYWYRQILGQKVEFLVSFYNNEISEKSEIFDDQFSVERPDGSNFTLKIRSTKLEDSAMYFCASSEYARSTDTQYFGPGTRLTVL.

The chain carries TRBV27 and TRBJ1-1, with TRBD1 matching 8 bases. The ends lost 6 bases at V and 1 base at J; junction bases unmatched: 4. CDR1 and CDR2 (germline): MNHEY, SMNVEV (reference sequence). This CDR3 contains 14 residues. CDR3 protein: CASSPGTGNTEAFF. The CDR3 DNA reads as TGTGCCAGCAGCCCCGGGACAGGGAACACTGAAGCTTTCTTT.

The CDR3 sequence: CASSLGTPGGNEQFF. The CDR3 DNA reads as TGTGCCAGCAGCTTAGGGACACCCGGGGGAAATGAGCAGTTCTTC. The J gene is TRBJ2-1, the V gene TRBV7-9; tentatively, D is TRBD2 (6 bases). The CDR3 contains 15 residues. Germline V lookup: CDR1 SEHNR, CDR2 FQNEAQ (reference sequence). Deletions cut 1 base from V and 7 bases from J, with 14 bases between.